A single sample gave rise to the 15 T cell receptor beta chains below, sequenced in a study of cytomegalovirus exposure and HLA in healthy donors. 13 Jbeta primers and 60 Vbeta primers were used for the PCR. Profiling relied on immunoSEQ multiplex PCR, and the TCRdb table lists in-frame clones only, not all of them. The profile covers 80,000 to 95,000 clones, with 63% appearing a single time and 5% to 6.5% taken by the ten largest. The source material was PBMCs. The receptors come from a woman in her 30s in good health and CMV-seronegative.

V is TRBV29-1 and J is TRBJ1-4, with 12 positions matching TRBD1. The J segment lost 7 bases and the V segment lost 4 bases, leaving 7 bases of the junction unmatched. Germline CDR1 and CDR2: SQVTM and ANQGSEA. This CDR3 has 15 amino acids. This CDR3 is CSVASGDRGREKLFF. In DNA, the CDR3 is TGCAGCGTTGCGTCGGGGGACAGGGGGCGTGAAAAACTGTTTTTT.

This clone was recorded once. J is TRBJ2-1 and V is TRBV7-3; no definite D call. Per germline, CDR1 SGHTA and CDR2 FQGTGA. This CDR3 spans 14 amino acids. V lost 0 bases to trimming and J lost 5 bases, with 8 bases between them. CDR3 sequence: CASSLTYLDNEQFF. The DNA for the CDR3 is TGTGCCAGCAGCTTAACCTACCTGGACAATGAGCAGTTCTTC.

This clone was detected a few times. The chain links TRBV4-1 to TRBJ1-5; 7 bases line up with TRBD1. The germline gives CDR1 MGHRA, CDR2 YSYEKL. This CDR3 contains 15 residues. The J segment lost 4 bases and the V segment lost 5 bases, leaving 8 bases of the junction unmatched. The CDR3 DNA follows: TGCGCCAGCAGCTCCACGGACAGGCCGAATCAGCCCCAGCATTTT. This encodes CASSSTDRPNQPQHF.

The chain carries TRBV4-2 and TRBJ1-4; D possibly corresponds to TRBD1 (5 bases). CDR1 and CDR2 from the germline V gene are LGHNA and YNFKEQ. The V and J ends lost 0 bases and 2 bases respectively, with 16 bases between them. This CDR3 comprises 18 residues. CDR3 sequence reads: CASSQDPGGGVTNEKLFF. The CDR3 DNA sequence: TGTGCCAGCAGCCAAGATCCTGGTGGAGGGGTTACTAATGAAAAACTGTTTTTT.

This chain connects TRBV30 to TRBJ1-3, with TRBD1 matching over 9 bases. CDR1 is GTSNPN, CDR2 SVGIG, per germline (reference sequence). The V and J ends lost 4 bases and 0 bases, in that order; junction bases with no gene match: 1. CDR3 length equals 14 residues. CDR3 amino acids: CAWMTGGSGNTIYF. The CDR3 nucleotides read TGTGCCTGGATGACAGGGGGCTCTGGAAACACCATATATTTT.

This chain uses TRBV28 with TRBJ1-2, with 8 bases aligning to TRBD1. The germline V gene encodes CDR1 MDHEN and CDR2 SYDVKM. After removal of 6 bases from V and 5 bases from J, the junction contained 8 bases not matched to a gene. This CDR3 contains 14 residues. CDR3 residues: CASSSGGYEYGYTF. The CDR3 nucleotides read TGTGCCAGCAGCTCAGGGGGCTATGAGTATGGCTACACCTTC.

The rearrangement joins TRBV29-1 to TRBJ1-3, with D maybe TRBD1 (5 bases). The CDR3 sequence is 14 residues long. With 2 bases removed from V and 0 bases from J, the gap between germline ends came to 8 bases. Germline V gives CDR1 SQVTM, CDR2 ANQGSEA. The CDR3 DNA reads as TGCAGCGTTGAATGGGGCCCCTCTGGAAACACCATATATTTT. As protein: CSVEWGPSGNTIYF.

This chain joins TRBV7-9 and TRBJ2-7, with 15 nucleotides matching TRBD2. The CDR3 runs to 16 residues. The V and J ends lost 5 bases and 3 bases, in that order; junction bases with no gene match: 5. Germline lookup yields CDR1 SEHNR and CDR2 FQNEAQ (reference sequence). As DNA, the CDR3 is TGTGCCAGCAGCCTTGGGACTAGCGGGAGGAGCTACGAGCAGTACTTC. Translated, it gives CASSLGTSGRSYEQYF.

The V gene is TRBV5-1, the J gene TRBJ2-7; 13 positions match TRBD2. The CDR3 is 16 residues long. V lost 4 bases, J lost 4 bases, and 8 bases stayed unmatched. Germline V gives CDR1 SGHRS, CDR2 YFSETQ. This CDR3 reads CASSARTSGSWYEQYF. The CDR3 DNA is TGCGCCAGCAGCGCACGGACTAGCGGGAGTTGGTACGAGCAGTACTTC.

J is TRBJ1-1 and V is TRBV6-6; D is unresolved. Germline values: CDR1 MNHNY, CDR2 SVGAGI (reference sequence). The length of the CDR3 is 13 residues. Trimming removed 2 bases from V and 1 base from J, with 5 bases in between. The CDR3 is CASSYLRNTEAFF. The DNA for the CDR3 is TGTGCCAGCAGTTACCTGAGGAACACTGAAGCTTTCTTT.

The rearrangement joins TRBV7-9 to TRBJ2-3; D ambiguous. CDR1 is SEHNR and CDR2 is FQNEAQ in the germline V gene (reference sequence). CDR3 size: 15 residues. The V end was cut by 1 base, the J end by 2 bases, with 10 bases between. CDR3 protein: CASSLGSPSTDTQYF. The CDR3 DNA reads as TGTGCCAGCAGCTTAGGGAGCCCCTCCACAGATACGCAGTATTTT.

The chain is built from TRBV6-6 and TRBJ1-2; D is unresolved. Germline V gene lookup returns CDR1 MNHNY and CDR2 SVGAGI (reference sequence). Trimming stripped 3 bases from V and 5 bases from J, with 10 bases between. This CDR3 is 13 amino acids long. DNA of the CDR3: TGTGCCAGCAGTTATGGGGAGAATTATGGCTACACCTTC. Translated, it gives CASSYGENYGYTF.

This clone turned up a few times. The chain combines TRBV6-5 with TRBJ2-7, with 9 bases matching TRBD1. The trim removed 4 bases at V and 2 bases at J, leaving 6 bases unmatched. The germline CDR1 and CDR2 sequences are MNHEY and SVGAGI. CDR3 size: 15 residues. The CDR3: CASSFRQGGAYEQYF. CDR3 bases: TGTGCCAGCAGTTTTCGACAGGGGGGGGCCTACGAGCAGTACTTC.

This sequence joins TRBV12-5 and TRBJ1-2, with D perhaps TRBD1 (5 bases). The V gene's germline CDR1 is LGHNT and CDR2 FRNRAP. There are 22 residues in the CDR3. V was shortened by 0 bases and J by 3 bases, with 32 bases between the two germline ends. CDR3 nucleotides: TGTGCTAGTGGTTTGGTACTGGGGATTGGGGGGGGAGTCGACTCCGTCTACTATGGCTACACCTTC. Encoded protein: CASGLVLGIGGGVDSVYYGYTF.

A single count supports this clone. V gene TRBV5-1 combines with J gene TRBJ2-5, with TRBD2 matching 8 bases. Germline V CDR1 and CDR2: SGHRS, YFSETQ. V shed 0 bases and J 1 base; nucleotides not matched to a gene: 5. CDR3 length: 16 amino acids. CDR3 residues: CASSLGLGTSQETQYF. The DNA for the CDR3 is TGCGCCAGCAGCTTGGGTCTCGGGACTAGCCAAGAGACCCAGTACTTC.